This entry concerns a single TCR beta chain. Other DNA sequences of this sample code for an identical CDR3. This sample is drawn from a study of blood T cell repertoires in COVID-19. Germline CDR1 reads SGHRS; CDR2 reads YFSETQ. The CDR3 has 16 residues. Trimming at V came to 4 bases and at J to 1 base, leaving 7 bases not matched to a gene. Method: immunoSEQ multiplex PCR; TCRdb's copy keeps in-frame clones and lacks some. The sample shows 85,000 to 90,000 clones, around 86% of them seen only once. Material for sequencing was peripheral blood. The receptor comes from a human donor in a cohort sampled during active COVID-19. This chain connects TRBV5-1 to TRBJ2-2; the match to TRBD1 covers 7 bases. The CDR3 reads CASSLRDSGNTGELFF. The CDR3 DNA is TGCGCCAGCAGCCTCCGGGACAGTGGGAACACCGGGGAGCTGTTTTTT.